The subject of this entry is one TCR beta chain. Its antigen remains unidentified. The data belong to a study of T cells in Graves' hyperthyroidism and ophthalmopathy. Those with hyperthyroidism were 18 to 65 years old, newly diagnosed, and ill for under 2 months. Broader study findings: The majority of expanded thyroid clonotypes above 0.001 also appeared in blood.

RNA transcripts served as the template for amplifying TCR beta CDR3 regions. Initially, a first-round RT-PCR of the TCR CDR3 employed the HTBI primer set. TCRdb processed the multiplex PCR reads anew with MiXCR; each CDR3 protein has one entry. Of a few hundred thousand distinct CDR3 sequences detected, over 15% appear once; the ten largest clones hold approximately 49%. V lost 4 bases and J lost 4, with 23 bases in between. CDR1 is MNHEY, CDR2 SMNVEV, per germline (reference sequence). This CDR3 region has 18 residues. V usage is TRBV27 and J usage is TRBJ1-5, with D tentatively TRBD1 (5 bases). Sequencing input: blood. This clonotype originated in a woman between 45 and 60 years old with Graves' hyperthyroidism. DNA of the CDR3: TGTGCCAGCAGTTCGAGGGTGGGGCTGAGGTTAAGAAATCAGCCCCAGCATTTT. Its protein product is CASSSRVGLRLRNQPQHF.